A selection of T cell receptor beta chains follows, all from one sample in a study of CD8 T cells in ankylosing spondylitis. TCRdb ran MiXCR on the 5' RACE reads and lists one entry per CDR3 protein. The profile covers some 39,000 distinct CDR3 sequences, with around 10% appearing a single time and 20% taken by the ten largest. Specimen: synovial fluid, either unsorted or a sorted T cell fraction (not recorded which). All receptors derive from a male donor with ankylosing spondylitis. CDR3s include the opening cysteine and the closing phenylalanine or tryptophan. D genes are given only for firm matches. For some rows the clone size is stated as once, few or many, or as a class when expanded; others skip it.

d_call	clone_size	v_call	j_call	cdr3_aa	cdr3_nt
NA	NA	TRBV7-9	TRBJ2-3	CASSSTRSPTTDTQYF	TGTGCCAGCAGCTCGACGCGGTCACCGACCACAGATACGCAGTATTTT
TRBD2	many	TRBV3-1	TRBJ2-1	CASSQVAGGDVEQFF	TGTGCCAGCAGCCAAGTAGCGGGGGGGGACGTTGAGCAGTTCTTC
NA	medium-sized	TRBV5-1	TRBJ2-3	CASGGGSTDTQYF	TGCGCCAGCGGGGGCGGCTCCACAGATACGCAGTATTTT
NA	NA	TRBV28	TRBJ2-7	CASSEQVGEQYF	TGTGCCAGCAGTGAACAGGTCGGCGAGCAGTACTTC
TRBD2	NA	TRBV7-3	TRBJ2-7	CASSGPPGLAGESYEQYF	TGTGCCAGCAGCGGACCACCGGGACTAGCGGGAGAGTCCTACGAGCAGTACTTC
NA	NA	TRBV19	TRBJ2-1	CASSIAGNEQFF	TGTGCCAGTAGTATAGCCGGTAATGAGCAGTTCTTC
TRBD2	NA	TRBV6-2/TRBV6-3	TRBJ2-7	CASSSPGLGIYEQYF	TGTGCCAGCAGTTCGCCGGGACTAGGCATTTACGAGCAGTACTTC
NA	few	TRBV7-9	TRBJ2-3	CASSLSQLALDTQYF	TGTGCCAGCAGCTTAAGCCAACTAGCTTTAGATACGCAGTATTTT
TRBD2	NA	TRBV5-6	TRBJ2-1	CASSPVGTRAYNEQFF	TGTGCCAGCAGCCCGGTGGGGACTAGAGCCTACAATGAGCAGTTCTTC
TRBD2	NA	TRBV4-1	TRBJ2-2	CASSQGIQREAPGELFF	TGCGCCAGCAGCCAAGGTATCCAGCGGGAGGCCCCCGGGGAGCTGTTTTTT
NA	many	TRBV5-1	TRBJ2-1	CASSLDTGRVEQFF	TGCGCCAGCAGCTTGGATACAGGCCGGGTCGAGCAGTTCTTC
TRBD2	few	TRBV14	TRBJ2-5	CASSQIAGMTETQYF	TGTGCCAGCAGCCAAATAGCGGGGATGACGGAGACCCAGTACTTC
NA	many	TRBV27	TRBJ2-6	CASSPPSGANVLTF	TGTGCCAGCAGTCCACCTTCTGGGGCCAACGTCCTGACTTTC
NA	many	TRBV29-1	TRBJ1-1	CSVSQGFAEAFF	TGCAGCGTCTCACAGGGTTTCGCTGAAGCTTTCTTT
NA	few	TRBV30	TRBJ1-2	CAWSVTNYGYTF	TGTGCCTGGAGTGTTACAAACTATGGCTACACCTTC
TRBD1	many	TRBV20-1	TRBJ1-1	CSANRQGGPFF	TGCAGTGCTAACCGACAGGGTGGGCCTTTCTTT
TRBD1	NA	TRBV7-9	TRBJ2-1	CASSLPGQGPFF	TGTGCCAGCAGCTTACCGGGACAGGGGCCCTTCTTC
NA	many	TRBV7-2	TRBJ2-1	CASSLALGGNEQFF	TGTGCCAGCAGCTTAGCGCTAGGGGGGAATGAGCAGTTCTTC
NA	many	TRBV2	TRBJ1-5	CASTWGGNQPQHF	TGTGCCAGCACGTGGGGGGGCAATCAGCCCCAGCATTTT
TRBD1	NA	TRBV20-1	TRBJ1-2	CSARPGTGGRSDYGYTF	TGCAGTGCTAGACCCGGGACAGGGGGTCGATCGGACTATGGCTACACCTTC
NA	NA	TRBV18	TRBJ2-2	CASLNTGELFF	TGTGCCAGCTTAAACACCGGGGAGCTGTTTTTT
TRBD1	few	TRBV12-3/TRBV12-4	TRBJ1-5	CASSETQDRTNQPQHF	TGTGCCAGCAGTGAAACCCAGGACAGGACAAATCAGCCCCAGCATTTT
TRBD2	NA	TRBV28	TRBJ2-3	CASKVAGGYTDTQYF	TGTGCCAGCAAGGTGGCGGGAGGGTACACAGATACGCAGTATTTT
NA	NA	TRBV18	TRBJ2-7	CASAPGRPLGSYEQYF	TGTGCCAGCGCACCGGGGAGACCCCTTGGGTCCTACGAGCAGTACTTC
TRBD1	NA	TRBV25-1	TRBJ1-4	CASSEYKGATTNEKLFF	TGTGCCAGCAGTGAATATAAGGGGGCAACAACTAATGAAAAACTGTTTTTT
TRBD1	many	TRBV25-1	TRBJ2-1	CASRDTGGSDNEQFF	TGTGCCAGCAGAGACACAGGGGGCAGCGACAATGAGCAGTTCTTC
TRBD2	medium-sized	TRBV7-7	TRBJ2-1	CASSIGLAGYDNEQFF	TGTGCTAGCAGCATTGGACTAGCGGGATACGACAATGAGCAGTTCTTC